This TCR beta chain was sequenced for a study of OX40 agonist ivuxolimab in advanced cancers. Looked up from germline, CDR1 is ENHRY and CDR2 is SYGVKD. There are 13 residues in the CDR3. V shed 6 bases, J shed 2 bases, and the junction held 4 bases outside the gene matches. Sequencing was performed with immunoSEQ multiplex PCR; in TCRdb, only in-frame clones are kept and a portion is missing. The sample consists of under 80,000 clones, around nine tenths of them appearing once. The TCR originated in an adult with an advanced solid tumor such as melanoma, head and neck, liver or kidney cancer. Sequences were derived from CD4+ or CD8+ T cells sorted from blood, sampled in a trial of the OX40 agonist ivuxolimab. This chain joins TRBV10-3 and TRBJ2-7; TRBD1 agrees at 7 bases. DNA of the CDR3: TGTGCCATCAGGAGACAGGGACCCTACGAGCAGTACTTC. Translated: CAIRRQGPYEQYF.